Only a few counts were recorded for the clone carrying this T cell receptor (beta chain). The germline V and J ends were trimmed by 0 bases and 1 base, with 13 bases remaining between them. Per the germline V gene, CDR1 is MNHEY and CDR2 is SVGEGT. This CDR3 region has 16 residues. Authors of the study amplified TCR beta CDR3 regions from RNA transcripts. First-round RT-PCR with HTBI primers amplified the TCR CDR3 region. MiXCR was run by TCRdb on the multiplex PCR reads, yielding one entry per CDR3 protein. The table shows roughly 750,000 distinct CDR3 sequences, with about 17% occurring only once. The record originates from a study of T cells in Graves' hyperthyroidism and ophthalmopathy.

This rearrangement joins TRBV6-2 or TRBV6-3 to TRBJ2-7; D may match TRBD1 or TRBD2 (5 bases each). Sequencing was carried out using blood. The clonotype originates from a man between 18 and 29 years old with Graves' hyperthyroidism. In DNA form, the CDR3 reads TGTGCCAGCAGTTACTCGTACCCGGGACGGTCCTACGAGCAGTACTTC. The encoded protein is CASSYSYPGRSYEQYF.